This TCR beta chain was identified during a study of T cell clonotyping in hematopoietic cell transplantation. Study-wide background: Pretransplant recipient samples were taken after cytoreduction.

Time point described: recipient sample about 28 days before transplant, after cytoreduction. Samples: about 28 days before transplant, then days 30, 100 and 180 after. This clone appeared once. Its antigen is undetermined. Measured with immunoSEQ multiplex PCR; TCRdb has only the in-frame clones, and not every one. The data show roughly 27,000 clones, with 70% to 85% seen just once and 20% to 25% held by the top ten. Findings and caveats of the study: Pathologically expanded recipient clonotypes increased progressively from day 30 to day 180 as diversity fell.

The source material was peripheral blood mononuclear cells, sampled before stem cell transplant. The sequence came from a woman aged 60-75 years with acute myeloid leukemia. Some clones in this sample may be carry-over from other donors' samples.

In DNA, the CDR3 is TGTGCCAGCAGTTCCTACAGGGCCTTAGCCTACTATGGCTACACCTTC. Translating it yields CASSSYRALAYYGYTF. V usage is TRBV28 and J usage is TRBJ1-2, with D possibly TRBD1 on 6 matching bases. Looked up from germline, CDR1 is MDHEN and CDR2 is SYDVKM. Between the trimmed V and J ends, which lost 4 bases and 3 bases, there was a span of 18 bases. CDR3 length: 16 amino acids.